The clone carrying this TCR beta chain was counted many times. Library construction for TCR beta used iRepertoire HTBI primers and Arm-PCR of CDR3 regions. TCRdb recomputed calls from the multiplex PCR reads with MiXCR, one row per CDR3 protein. This table has around 480,000 distinct CDR3 sequences, about 16% appearing once. This sample is drawn from a study of regulatory T cells in long-lasting Graves disease. The time point was: newly diagnosed GD, antithyroid drugs for less than 3 months. The TCR library was made from RNA that had been extracted from PBMCs in TRIzol. This CDR3 comprises 13 residues. Per germline, CDR1 SEHNR and CDR2 FQNEAQ (reference sequence). V was shortened by 7 bases and J by 4 bases, with 13 bases between the two germline ends. These same records also appear under a second study, on T cells in Graves' hyperthyroidism and ophthalmopathy.

Sequenced material: peripheral blood mononuclear cells (PBMCs), taken at new diagnosis, from a patient treated with antithyroid drugs. The chain uses TRBV7-9 and TRBJ1-1, with D tentatively TRBD1 (5 bases). The sequence was obtained from a woman aged 40 to 65 with Graves disease. CDR3: CASNPTGGTEAFF. The DNA for the CDR3 is TGTGCCAGCAACCCCACAGGTGGCACTGAAGCTTTCTTT.